The sequence of this T cell receptor beta chain was determined in a study of blood T cell repertoires in COVID-19. Across the study: Sources were T cells, B-cell-depleted T cells, or PBMCs; the material itself was cDNA or gDNA.

CDR3 length equals 13 residues. Germline CDR1 reads SGHNT; CDR2 reads YENEEA. V shed 4 bases and J shed 4 bases, with 9 bases lying between them. As originally analysed: Amplification with reference gene primers provided the estimates of nucleated cell counts. Produced via immunoSEQ multiplex PCR; TCRdb's table is partial and in-frame only. That table gives V, J and clone size, and the DNA gave D and trimming. Of over 150,000 clones in the sample, 80% were seen once. The gene calls are TRBV11-3 and TRBJ2-3; D is unresolved. This TCR derives from a woman aged 55 to 70 who had recovered from COVID-19. The sample comprised PBMCs or T cells enriched from blood (not recorded which). The DNA of the CDR3 is TGTGCCAGCAGCTCCAAAAACTCAGATACGCAGTATTTT. Amino acids: CASSSKNSDTQYF.